Listed below are T cell receptor beta chains from one sample, sequenced in a study of blood T cell repertoires in COVID-19. Here immunoSEQ multiplex PCR was the method, and the copy in TCRdb shows in-frame clones only, minus some. This repertoire shows tens of thousands of clones, about 81% found once; its top ten account for approximately 14%. Sequenced: peripheral blood. The source of these receptors is an elderly woman with acute or convalescent COVID-19. Each CDR3 is given with its conserved first and last residue. A D gene is named only where the DNA matches it firmly. Clone size appears in some rows only: once, few, many, or a class for an expanded clone.

>12|TRBJ2-1|NA|TRBV2|few
CATEEDYNEQFF
TGTGCCACGGAGGAGGACTACAATGAGCAGTTCTTC
>16|TRBJ2-1|TRBD2|TRBV19|NA
CASSTLAVPAKNEQFF
TGTGCCAGTAGTACCCTAGCGGTGCCCGCTAAGAATGAGCAGTTCTTC
>14|TRBJ1-2|NA|TRBV6-1|NA
CASSEVWGGAGYTF
TGTGCCAGCAGTGAAGTTTGGGGGGGCGCTGGCTACACCTTC
>14|TRBJ1-1|NA|TRBV10-3|NA
CAISESRANTEAFF
TGTGCCATCAGTGAGTCGAGGGCGAACACTGAAGCTTTCTTT
>11|TRBJ1-1|NA|TRBV12-5|NA
CASGLGEEAFF
TGTGCTAGTGGTTTAGGAGAAGAAGCTTTCTTT
>16|TRBJ1-5|TRBD1|TRBV18|NA
CASSGGQGVGNQPQHF
TGTGCCAGCTCAGGGGGACAGGGTGTCGGCAATCAGCCCCAGCATTTT
>15|TRBJ1-2|TRBD1|TRBV27|NA
CASRFSKGADYGYTF
TGTGCCAGCAGGTTCTCTAAGGGGGCGGACTATGGCTACACCTTC
>16|TRBJ1-5|NA|TRBV2|once
CASSEDRGVSNQPQHF
TGTGCCAGCAGTGAGGACCGGGGGGTTAGCAATCAGCCCCAGCATTTT
>14|TRBJ1-1|NA|TRBV7-2|NA
CASSSITPGTEAFF
TGTGCCAGCAGCTCGATTACCCCGGGGACTGAAGCTTTCTTT
>16|TRBJ2-7|TRBD2|TRBV4-3|once
CASSPRTSGPPYEQYF
TGCGCCAGCAGCCCGCGGACTAGCGGGCCACCCTACGAGCAGTACTTC
>16|TRBJ2-1|TRBD2|TRBV4-1|NA
CASSPSGTRWDNEQFF
TGCGCCAGCAGCCCATCCGGGACTAGATGGGACAATGAGCAGTTCTTC
>14|TRBJ2-7|NA|TRBV5-6|few
CASSLEGGWYEQYF
TGTGCCAGCAGCTTGGAGGGCGGGTGGTACGAGCAGTACTTC
>17|TRBJ2-2|TRBD2|TRBV3-1/TRBV3-2|NA
CASKGIGTSVYTGELFF
TGTGCCAGCAAGGGAATCGGGACTAGCGTTTACACCGGGGAGCTGTTTTTT
>13|TRBJ1-3|NA|TRBV19|NA
CASMGAAGNTIYF
TGTGCCAGTATGGGGGCAGCTGGAAACACCATATATTTT
>17|TRBJ2-6|TRBD1|TRBV7-9|NA
CASSLWDRLSGANVLTF
TGTGCCAGCAGCCTGTGGGACAGGCTGAGTGGGGCCAACGTCCTGACTTTC
>16|TRBJ2-3|NA|TRBV19|NA
CASSWQGSSVKDTQYF
TGTGCCAGTAGTTGGCAGGGTTCAAGTGTGAAAGATACGCAGTATTTT
>14|TRBJ2-1|NA|TRBV24-1|NA
CATSDGLGHQWQFF
TGTGCCACCAGTGATGGGCTGGGACATCAATGGCAGTTCTTC
>14|TRBJ2-3|TRBD2|TRBV9|once
CASSPGTSLYTQYF
TGTGCCAGCAGCCCCGGGACTAGTTTATATACGCAGTATTTT
>17|TRBJ2-3|TRBD2|TRBV7-8|NA
CASSSRTSGRVTDTQYF
TGTGCCAGCAGCTCACGGACTAGCGGGAGGGTTACAGATACGCAGTATTTT
>17|TRBJ2-7|NA|TRBV4-1|NA
CASSQVFLGAITYEQYF
TGCGCCAGCAGCCAAGTGTTTCTCGGAGCAATCACCTACGAGCAGTACTTC
>14|TRBJ2-1|TRBD2|TRBV14|NA
CASSLWREKNEQFF
TGTGCCAGCAGCCTTTGGCGGGAGAAAAATGAGCAGTTCTTC
>15|TRBJ1-1|NA|TRBV5-6|NA
CASSPRGRGGTEAFF
TGTGCCAGCAGCCCTCGAGGGAGGGGGGGCACTGAAGCTTTCTTT
>16|TRBJ2-3|TRBD2|TRBV5-5|NA
CASSSVIAGGTDTQYF
TGTGCCAGCAGCTCAGTTATAGCGGGAGGCACAGATACGCAGTATTTT
>16|TRBJ2-5|TRBD2|TRBV19|NA
CASSAIRTSGKETQYF
TGTGCCAGTAGTGCCATTCGGACTAGCGGGAAAGAGACCCAGTACTTC
>15|TRBJ1-2|NA|TRBV15|NA
CATSRQTGANYGYTF
TGTGCCACCAGCAGACAGACAGGTGCAAACTATGGCTACACCTTC
>14|TRBJ2-1|NA|TRBV11-2|NA
CASGTGEARREQFF
TGTGCCAGCGGGACGGGAGAAGCGCGGCGTGAGCAGTTCTTC
>13|TRBJ2-1|TRBD2|TRBV27|NA
CAVGASGSNEQFF
TGTGCTGTGGGGGCTAGCGGGAGTAATGAGCAGTTCTTC
>17|TRBJ2-7|TRBD2|TRBV19|NA
CASSIGGPLAGGYEQYF
TGTGCCAGTAGTATTGGGGGGCCACTAGCGGGAGGCTACGAGCAGTACTTC
>15|TRBJ2-1|TRBD2|TRBV9|NA
CASSVGWTSDNEQFF
TGTGCCAGCAGCGTAGGTTGGACTAGCGACAATGAGCAGTTCTTC
>13|TRBJ2-7|TRBD1|TRBV5-1|once
CASSKGQAYEQYF
TGCGCCAGCAGCAAGGGACAGGCCTACGAGCAGTACTTC
>18|TRBJ2-3|TRBD2|TRBV7-6|once
CASSLGTSGPTSTDTQYF
TGTGCCAGCAGCTTGGGGACTAGCGGGCCGACGAGCACAGATACGCAGTATTTT
>13|TRBJ2-5|NA|TRBV7-8|NA
CASTVTGKETQYF
TGTGCCAGCACCGTAACTGGTAAAGAGACCCAGTACTTC
>16|TRBJ2-2|NA|TRBV19|few
CASSILQGFRTGELFF
TGTGCCAGTAGTATTTTACAGGGATTTCGTACCGGGGAGCTGTTTTTT
>11|TRBJ2-7|TRBD2|TRBV7-9|NA
CASSRGDEQYF
TGTGCCAGCAGCCGGGGGGACGAGCAGTACTTC
>15|TRBJ2-1|TRBD2|TRBV5-1|once
CASSLDGTSGDEQFF
TGCGCCAGCAGCTTGGACGGGACTAGCGGCGATGAGCAGTTCTTC
>16|TRBJ2-7|NA|TRBV7-2|NA
CASSLAGRTLSYEQYF
TGTGCCAGCAGTTTGGCGGGCAGGACCCTCTCCTACGAGCAGTACTTC
>11|TRBJ2-1|NA|TRBV27|NA
CASSFGNEQFF
TGTGCCAGCAGTTTCGGCAATGAGCAGTTCTTC
>13|TRBJ1-5|TRBD1|TRBV27|NA
CASRDRGDQPQHF
TGTGCCAGCAGGGACAGGGGAGATCAGCCCCAGCATTTT
>16|TRBJ2-3|NA|TRBV29-1|NA
CSEHEGLHLSTDTQYF
TGCAGCGAACATGAAGGACTCCACCTTAGCACAGATACGCAGTATTTT
>15|TRBJ2-6|NA|TRBV2|NA
CASSPKRGGANVLTF
TGTGCCAGCAGTCCTAAACGGGGTGGGGCCAACGTCCTGACTTTC
>16|TRBJ2-2|TRBD1|TRBV18|many
CASSQPGQGNTGELFF
TGTGCCAGCTCACAACCTGGACAGGGCAACACCGGGGAGCTGTTTTTT
>17|TRBJ2-1|TRBD2|TRBV12-5|once
CASGPPTGTSGSNEQFF
TGTGCTAGTGGTCCGCCTACCGGGACTAGCGGGTCCAATGAGCAGTTCTTC
>15|TRBJ1-2|NA|TRBV7-8|NA
CASSLVMGGDYGYTF
TGTGCCAGCAGCTTAGTCATGGGGGGGGACTATGGCTACACCTTC
>15|TRBJ1-4|TRBD1|TRBV5-1|NA
CASSLPGQGNEKLFF
TGCGCCAGCAGCTTACCGGGACAGGGGAATGAAAAACTGTTTTTT
>16|TRBJ1-2|NA|TRBV15|many
CATSSSTRGWGYGYTF
TGTGCCACCAGCAGCTCAACGCGGGGGTGGGGCTATGGCTACACCTTC
>16|TRBJ1-5|TRBD1|TRBV27|NA
CASSLSTGTGNQPQHF
TGTGCCAGCAGTTTATCGACCGGGACAGGGAATCAGCCCCAGCATTTT
>13|TRBJ2-7|NA|TRBV28|NA
CASKIDSSYEQYF
TGTGCCAGCAAGATAGATAGCTCCTACGAGCAGTACTTC
>15|TRBJ1-4|TRBD1|TRBV27|NA
CASSSPGTGGEKLFF
TGTGCCAGCAGTTCACCCGGGACAGGGGGTGAAAAACTGTTTTTT
>13|TRBJ2-7|NA|TRBV29-1|once
CSVEWYGTYEQYF
TGCAGCGTTGAATGGTACGGGACCTACGAGCAGTACTTC
>13|TRBJ1-2|NA|TRBV30|NA
CAWSAGARYGYTF
TGTGCCTGGAGTGCAGGGGCGCGTTATGGCTACACCTTC
>16|TRBJ2-1|NA|TRBV21-1|once
CASKNRRVAGCNEQFF
TGTGCCAGCAAGAATAGGAGGGTAGCGGGATGCAATGAGCAGTTCTTC
>14|TRBJ1-4|NA|TRBV6-5|NA
CASSTGSEVEKLFF
TGTGCCAGCAGCACAGGGAGTGAAGTGGAAAAACTGTTTTTT